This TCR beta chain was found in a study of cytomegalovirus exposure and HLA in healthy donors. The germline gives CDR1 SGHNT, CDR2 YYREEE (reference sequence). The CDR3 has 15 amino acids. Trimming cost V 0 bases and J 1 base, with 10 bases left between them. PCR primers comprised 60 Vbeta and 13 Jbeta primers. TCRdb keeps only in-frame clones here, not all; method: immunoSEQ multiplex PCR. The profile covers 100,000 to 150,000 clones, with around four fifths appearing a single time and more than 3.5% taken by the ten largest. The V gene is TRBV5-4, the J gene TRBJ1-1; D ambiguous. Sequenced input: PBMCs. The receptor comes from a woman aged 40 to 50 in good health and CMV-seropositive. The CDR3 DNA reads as TGTGCCAGCAGCTTGGGAGGTCGGAAGAACACTGAAGCTTTCTTT. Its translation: CASSLGGRKNTEAFF.